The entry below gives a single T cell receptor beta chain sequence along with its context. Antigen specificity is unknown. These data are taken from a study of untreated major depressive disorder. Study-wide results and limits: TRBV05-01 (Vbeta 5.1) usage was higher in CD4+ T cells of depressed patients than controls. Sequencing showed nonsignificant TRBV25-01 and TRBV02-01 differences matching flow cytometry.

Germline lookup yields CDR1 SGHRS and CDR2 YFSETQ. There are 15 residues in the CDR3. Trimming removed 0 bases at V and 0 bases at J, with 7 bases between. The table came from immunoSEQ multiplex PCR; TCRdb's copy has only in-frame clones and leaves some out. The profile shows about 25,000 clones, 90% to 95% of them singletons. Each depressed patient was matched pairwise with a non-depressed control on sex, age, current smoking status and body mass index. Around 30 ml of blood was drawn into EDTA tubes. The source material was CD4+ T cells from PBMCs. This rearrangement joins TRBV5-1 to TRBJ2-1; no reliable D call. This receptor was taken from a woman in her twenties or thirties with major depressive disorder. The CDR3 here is CASSLGGSSYNEQFF. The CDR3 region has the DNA TGCGCCAGCAGCTTGGGTGGAAGCTCCTACAATGAGCAGTTCTTC.